These T cell receptor beta chains were read from a single sample in a study of vaccination and CD4 T cells after COVID-19. These TCRs' antigens remain unknown. TCRdb fed the PCR reads into MiXCR, producing one record per CDR3 protein. The sample lists under 13,000 distinct CDR3 sequences; about two fifths were seen once. The input for sequencing was CD4+ T cells from blood, cultured in vitro, taken after SARS-CoV-2 vaccination. Receptor source: a human donor who had recovered from COVID-19. The CDR3 runs from the conserved cysteine through the conserved F or W. A D gene is named only where the DNA matches it firmly. Size is omitted from some rows. Given values are once, few, many or a class for expanded clones.

TRBD1,.,TRBJ1-1,TRBV28,TGTGCCAGCAGTTCCTCGGCAGGGGGCAAGGGTGAAGCTTTCTTT,CASSSSAGGKGEAFF
.,.,TRBJ2-7,TRBV6-5,TGTGCCAGCAGTTCCAAAGGGGGACCGTACGAGCAGTACTTC,CASSSKGGPYEQYF
TRBD2,few,TRBJ2-2,TRBV7-8,TGTGCCAGCAACCTTAGGGCTAGCGGGAACACCGGGGAGCTGTTTTTT,CASNLRASGNTGELFF
TRBD2,few,TRBJ2-5,TRBV6-2/TRBV6-3,TGTGCCAGCAGTTACGGAGGACTAGCGGAGACCCAGTACTTC,CASSYGGLAETQYF
.,medium-sized,TRBJ2-7,TRBV21-1,TGTGCCAGCACCTCTAGGCCGCCCTACGAGCAGTACTTC,CASTSRPPYEQYF
TRBD1,few,TRBJ1-2,TRBV7-2,TGTGCCAGCAGCTGGACACCGGGACAGGGCTATGGCTACACCTTC,CASSWTPGQGYGYTF
TRBD1,few,TRBJ1-5,TRBV20-1,TGCAGTGCCAGAACAGGGGGCTCAGGTCAGCCCCAGCATTTT,CSARTGGSGQPQHF
.,few,TRBJ2-7,TRBV7-2,TGTGCCAGCTCGTGGGGACCCTACGAGCAGTACTTC,CASSWGPYEQYF
.,.,TRBJ2-1,TRBV29-1,TGCAGCGTTCGCGGACTCTTCAATCCCCATGAGCAGTTCTTC,CSVRGLFNPHEQFF
.,few,TRBJ2-4,TRBV19,TGTGCCAGTAGTCCCCCTGAGACTAGGCGGGACCGCCGCTTC,CASSPPETRRDRRF
.,.,TRBJ1-1,TRBV28,TGTGCCAGCAGTTTATTCCTGGGCTTAAACACTGAAGCTTTCTTT,CASSLFLGLNTEAFF
.,.,TRBJ1-1,TRBV12-3/TRBV12-4,TGTGCCAGCAGTTCCTGGACCCTGAACACTGAAGCTTTCTTT,CASSSWTLNTEAFF
TRBD1,.,TRBJ1-5,TRBV2,TGTGCCAGCATCCGGGACAGGGACAATCAGCCCCAGCATTTT,CASIRDRDNQPQHF
.,few,TRBJ2-6,TRBV20-1,TGCAGTGCAAAACGTCCGGGGTTTGGAGGGCGTTTCTCTGGGGCCAACGTCCTGACTTTC,CSAKRPGFGGRFSGANVLTF
TRBD1,.,TRBJ1-1,TRBV5-6,TGTGCCAGCAGCTTGGCAGGGGGGGACACTGAAGCTTTCTTT,CASSLAGGDTEAFF
TRBD2,.,TRBJ2-5,TRBV5-4,TGTGCCAGCAGCTTGGTGCGACTAGCGGGAGTTGGAGAGACCCAGTACTTC,CASSLVRLAGVGETQYF
.,few,TRBJ1-5,TRBV2,TGTGCCAGCAGTGACGGGCAGCCCCAGCATTTT,CASSDGQPQHF
.,few,TRBJ2-5,TRBV5-1,TGCGCCAGCGACAACCTGGCTGTGGGGTCCCATCAGGAGACCCAGTACTTC,CASDNLAVGSHQETQYF
TRBD1,.,TRBJ1-1,TRBV20-1,TGCAGTGCTAGAACAGGGGCCCCTAACACTGAAGCTTTCTTT,CSARTGAPNTEAFF
.,.,TRBJ2-3,TRBV9,TGTGCCAGCAGCTCCACCCTGATAAGCGCCCGGACAGATACGCAGTATTTT,CASSSTLISARTDTQYF
TRBD1,.,TRBJ2-3,TRBV28,TGTGCCAGCAGACGGGGACAGCCTGAGGATACGCAGTATTTT,CASRRGQPEDTQYF
TRBD2,.,TRBJ2-1,TRBV7-2,TGTGCCAGCAGCTCCCGCCTAGCGGGGGGTAGGAATGAGCAGTTCTTC,CASSSRLAGGRNEQFF
TRBD2,few,TRBJ2-7,TRBV20-1,TGCAGTGGTCTAGCGGGAGGCACCTACGAGCAGTACTTC,CSGLAGGTYEQYF
TRBD1,.,TRBJ2-2,TRBV9,TGTGCCAGCAGCCCTCGTCCCGGGACAGGGGCCACCGGGGAGCTGTTTTTT,CASSPRPGTGATGELFF
.,.,TRBJ2-4,TRBV19,TGTCCCACCCCGAGGAACGCTCAGTACTTC,CPTPRNAQYF
.,.,TRBJ1-5,TRBV7-2,TGTGCCAGCAGCCATGAAGGGACCGCAGGCCAGCCCCAGCATTTT,CASSHEGTAGQPQHF
.,.,TRBJ1-2,TRBV6-4,TGTGCCAGCAGTGACGATATAGGGTTAAGGAATGGCTACACCTTC,CASSDDIGLRNGYTF
.,.,TRBJ1-2,TRBV5-1,TGCGCCAGCAGCTTGGCTGTGGGGGCTATTGATGGCTACACCTTC,CASSLAVGAIDGYTF
.,.,TRBJ2-7,TRBV27,TGTGCCAGCAGTTTAGGGTGCCGGACATACTCAACCTACGAGCAGTACTTC,CASSLGCRTYSTYEQYF
.,.,TRBJ2-1,TRBV7-2,TGTGCCAGCGCCCCTTGGTCCAATGAGCAGTTCTTC,CASAPWSNEQFF
TRBD1,.,TRBJ1-2,TRBV6-1,TGTGCCAGCAGCCTACCCGGACAGGGGGCCCACTATCACTTC,CASSLPGQGAHYHF
TRBD1,medium-sized,TRBJ1-5,TRBV20-1,TGCAGTGCTGGAGGGGGCTTGAGCAATCAGCCCCAGCATTTT,CSAGGGLSNQPQHF
.,.,TRBJ2-1,TRBV6-1,TGTGCCAGCAGCGACATGAATGTGGATGAGCAGTTCTTC,CASSDMNVDEQFF